A selection of T cell receptor beta chains follows, all from one sample in a study of blood T cell repertoires in COVID-19. Generated by immunoSEQ multiplex PCR, the TCRdb table keeps only in-frame clones and is missing some. The data hold some 150,000 clones, with roughly nine tenths observed a single time. The sequenced sample was PBMCs or T cells enriched from blood (not recorded which). These receptors were collected from a human donor with acute COVID-19. The donor label of this sample is uncertain. Each CDR3 is given with its conserved first and last residue. A D gene is named only where the DNA matches it firmly. Clone size is stated in some rows and not others, as once, few, many or a class when expanded.

D gene: -
J gene: TRBJ2-7
V gene: TRBV30
CDR3 length: 12
clone size: many
CDR3 protein: CAWSVRGYEQYF
CDR3 DNA: TGTGCCTGGAGTGTACGGGGCTACGAGCAGTACTTC

D gene: -
J gene: TRBJ2-2
V gene: TRBV4-3
CDR3 length: 13
clone size: -
CDR3 protein: CASSQLEGGELFF
CDR3 DNA: TGCGCCAGCAGCCAACTAGAGGGCGGGGAGCTGTTTTTT

D gene: -
J gene: TRBJ1-1
V gene: TRBV10-2
CDR3 length: 12
clone size: -
CDR3 protein: CASSDGRSEAFF
CDR3 DNA: TGCGCCAGCAGTGACGGTAGATCTGAAGCTTTCTTT

D gene: -
J gene: TRBJ1-1
V gene: TRBV27
CDR3 length: 14
clone size: -
CDR3 protein: CASSLRAGNKRAFF
CDR3 DNA: TGTGCCAGCAGTTTAAGAGCCGGGAACAAAAGAGCTTTCTTT

D gene: TRBD1
J gene: TRBJ2-3
V gene: TRBV14
CDR3 length: 18
clone size: few
CDR3 protein: CASSLRRDSFSSTDTQYF
CDR3 DNA: TGTGCCAGCAGCCTACGCCGGGACAGTTTCTCTAGCACAGATACGCAGTATTTT

D gene: TRBD1
J gene: TRBJ1-1
V gene: TRBV7-9
CDR3 length: 15
clone size: -
CDR3 protein: CASSLVGTGNAEAFF
CDR3 DNA: TGTGCCAGCAGCTTAGTGGGGACAGGGAACGCTGAAGCTTTCTTT

D gene: TRBD1
J gene: TRBJ2-3
V gene: TRBV19
CDR3 length: 15
clone size: -
CDR3 protein: CASSMLGQNTDTQYF
CDR3 DNA: TGTGCCAGTAGTATGTTGGGACAGAACACAGATACGCAGTATTTT

D gene: -
J gene: TRBJ2-2
V gene: TRBV5-6
CDR3 length: 14
clone size: -
CDR3 protein: CASSSGQNTGELFF
CDR3 DNA: TGTGCCAGCAGCTCGGGACAGAACACCGGGGAGCTGTTTTTT

D gene: TRBD1
J gene: TRBJ1-4
V gene: TRBV19
CDR3 length: 14
clone size: few
CDR3 protein: CASRQDREGEKLFF
CDR3 DNA: TGTGCCAGTAGGCAGGACAGGGAGGGCGAAAAACTGTTTTTT

D gene: TRBD2
J gene: TRBJ2-5
V gene: TRBV12-5
CDR3 length: 15
clone size: once
CDR3 protein: CASGLRAGGRETQYF
CDR3 DNA: TGTGCTAGTGGTTTGAGGGCGGGGGGGCGTGAGACCCAGTACTTC

D gene: TRBD2
J gene: TRBJ2-1
V gene: TRBV24-1
CDR3 length: 15
clone size: -
CDR3 protein: CATSGAGGQYNEQFF
CDR3 DNA: TGTGCCACCAGTGGAGCGGGGGGGCAGTACAATGAGCAGTTCTTC

D gene: -
J gene: TRBJ2-5
V gene: TRBV6-2/TRBV6-3
CDR3 length: 16
clone size: -
CDR3 protein: CASSYSDWLLQETQYF
CDR3 DNA: TGTGCCAGCAGTTACTCTGATTGGTTACTTCAAGAGACCCAGTACTTC

D gene: -
J gene: TRBJ2-1
V gene: TRBV14
CDR3 length: 15
clone size: -
CDR3 protein: CASSLGPSSYNEQFF
CDR3 DNA: TGTGCCAGCAGCCTAGGTCCTAGCTCCTACAATGAGCAGTTCTTC

D gene: -
J gene: TRBJ2-4
V gene: TRBV7-9
CDR3 length: 16
clone size: -
CDR3 protein: CASSLASGKGKNIQYF
CDR3 DNA: TGTGCCAGCAGCTTAGCGTCGGGGAAGGGCAAAAACATTCAGTACTTC

D gene: TRBD1
J gene: TRBJ2-7
V gene: TRBV12-3/TRBV12-4
CDR3 length: 13
clone size: -
CDR3 protein: CASSLDRTYEQYF
CDR3 DNA: TGTGCCAGCAGTTTGGACAGGACCTACGAGCAGTACTTC

D gene: -
J gene: TRBJ2-3
V gene: TRBV10-3
CDR3 length: 15
clone size: -
CDR3 protein: CAISESTGFTDTQYF
CDR3 DNA: TGTGCCATCAGTGAGTCCACAGGGTTCACAGATACGCAGTATTTT

D gene: -
J gene: TRBJ1-5
V gene: TRBV4-3
CDR3 length: 15
clone size: -
CDR3 protein: CASSQVRGSNQPQHF
CDR3 DNA: TGCGCCAGCAGCCAAGTAAGGGGGAGCAATCAGCCCCAGCATTTT

D gene: TRBD1
J gene: TRBJ1-5
V gene: TRBV18
CDR3 length: 15
clone size: -
CDR3 protein: CASSPGGQGNQPQHF
CDR3 DNA: TGTGCCAGCTCACCAGGGGGACAGGGCAATCAGCCCCAGCATTTT

D gene: -
J gene: TRBJ1-1
V gene: TRBV29-1
CDR3 length: 11
clone size: -
CDR3 protein: CSVEPDTEAFF
CDR3 DNA: TGCAGCGTTGAGCCAGACACTGAAGCTTTCTTT

D gene: -
J gene: TRBJ1-6
V gene: TRBV4-1
CDR3 length: 19
clone size: few
CDR3 protein: CASSQGVSRARVWNSPLHF
CDR3 DNA: TGCGCCAGCAGCCAAGGCGTATCGAGGGCGAGGGTATGGAATTCACCCCTCCACTTT

D gene: -
J gene: TRBJ2-1
V gene: TRBV5-1
CDR3 length: 15
clone size: -
CDR3 protein: CASSQETSSYNEQFF
CDR3 DNA: TGCGCCAGCAGCCAGGAAACAAGCTCCTACAATGAGCAGTTCTTC

D gene: TRBD2
J gene: TRBJ2-7
V gene: TRBV6-1
CDR3 length: 17
clone size: -
CDR3 protein: CASSEIRGSSGDYEQYF
CDR3 DNA: TGTGCCAGCAGTGAAATTCGTGGGTCTAGCGGGGATTACGAGCAGTACTTC

D gene: TRBD1
J gene: TRBJ2-1
V gene: TRBV10-1
CDR3 length: 15
clone size: -
CDR3 protein: CASSLGGTGKVEQFF
CDR3 DNA: TGCGCCAGCAGTTTAGGGGGGACAGGGAAGGTGGAGCAGTTCTTC

D gene: TRBD1
J gene: TRBJ2-1
V gene: TRBV7-9
CDR3 length: 12
clone size: -
CDR3 protein: CASSRTGGEQFF
CDR3 DNA: TGTGCCAGCAGCCGGACAGGGGGTGAGCAGTTCTTC

D gene: -
J gene: TRBJ1-2
V gene: TRBV6-5
CDR3 length: 15
clone size: few
CDR3 protein: CALRRVGGLTGGYTF
CDR3 DNA: TGTGCCCTCCGGCGGGTTGGTGGCCTTACGGGAGGCTACACCTTC

D gene: TRBD2
J gene: TRBJ2-7
V gene: TRBV7-2
CDR3 length: 14
clone size: -
CDR3 protein: CASSPWTSSYEQYF
CDR3 DNA: TGTGCCAGCAGCCCGTGGACTAGCTCCTACGAGCAGTACTTC

D gene: -
J gene: TRBJ1-3
V gene: TRBV6-1
CDR3 length: 13
clone size: -
CDR3 protein: CASSEITGNTIYF
CDR3 DNA: TGTGCCAGCAGTGAAATAACAGGAAACACCATATATTTT